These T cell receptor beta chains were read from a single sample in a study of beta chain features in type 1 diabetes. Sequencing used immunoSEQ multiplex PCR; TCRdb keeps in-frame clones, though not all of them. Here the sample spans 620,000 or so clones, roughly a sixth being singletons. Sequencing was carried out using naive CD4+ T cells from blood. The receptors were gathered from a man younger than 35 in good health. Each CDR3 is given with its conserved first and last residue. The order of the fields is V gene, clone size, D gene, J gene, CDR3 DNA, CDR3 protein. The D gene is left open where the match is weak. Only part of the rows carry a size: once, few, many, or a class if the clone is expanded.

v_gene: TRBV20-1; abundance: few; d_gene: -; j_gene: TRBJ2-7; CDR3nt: TGCAGTGCTAGTGCACAGGAGCAGTACTTC; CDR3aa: CSASAQEQYF
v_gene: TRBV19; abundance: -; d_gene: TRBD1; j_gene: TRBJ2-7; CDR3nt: TGTGCCAGTAGTAAGACAGGGGAAGCCTACGAGCAGTACTTC; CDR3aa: CASSKTGEAYEQYF
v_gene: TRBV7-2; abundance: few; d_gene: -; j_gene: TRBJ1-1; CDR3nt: TGTGCCAGCAGCGCTACGCGGGGAAGGGACACTGAAGCTTTCTTT; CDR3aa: CASSATRGRDTEAFF
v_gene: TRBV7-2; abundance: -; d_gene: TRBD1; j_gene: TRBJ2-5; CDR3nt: TGTGCCAGTACCCTAGGGGGCCAGGAGACCCAGTACTTC; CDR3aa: CASTLGGQETQYF
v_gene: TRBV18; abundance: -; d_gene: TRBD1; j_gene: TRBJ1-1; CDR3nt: TGTGCCAGCTCGCGGGACAGGAACACTGAAGCTTTCTTT; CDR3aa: CASSRDRNTEAFF
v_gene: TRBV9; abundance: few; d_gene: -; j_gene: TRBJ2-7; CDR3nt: TGTGCCAGCAGCGTTCTAGGGAACCGGTCCCTTTACGAGCAGTACTTC; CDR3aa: CASSVLGNRSLYEQYF
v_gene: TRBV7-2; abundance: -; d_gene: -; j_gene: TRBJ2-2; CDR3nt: TGTGCCAGCAGCTTAGCGGGGACACAGAACACCGGGGAGCTGTTTTTT; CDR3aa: CASSLAGTQNTGELFF
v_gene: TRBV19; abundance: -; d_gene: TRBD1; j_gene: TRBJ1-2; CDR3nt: TGTGCCAGTAAAGGAGGGACAGGGTCTATGGCGACGGAAGGCTACACCTTC; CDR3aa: CASKGGTGSMATEGYTF
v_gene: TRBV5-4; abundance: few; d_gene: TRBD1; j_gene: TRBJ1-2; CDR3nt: TGTGCCAGCAGCTTAGGTCAGCCGGGACAGGGTTATGGCTACACCTTC; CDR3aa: CASSLGQPGQGYGYTF
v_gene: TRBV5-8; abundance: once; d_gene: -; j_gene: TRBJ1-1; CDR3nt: TGTGCCAGCAGCTTTCGGAACATGAACACTGAAGCTTTCTTT; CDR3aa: CASSFRNMNTEAFF